The clone carrying this TCR beta chain was seen a few times. The antigen remains undetermined. The assay was immunoSEQ multiplex PCR, and TCRdb's table has in-frame clones only and misses some. Here the sample spans fewer than 9,500 clones, 20% to 25% being singletons. Specified treatment: randomized to nivolumab then ipilimumab (arm A) or the reverse (arm B). The data originate from a study of sequential checkpoint blockade in melanoma. Study in general: 91 pretreatment tumor DNA samples were TCRβ immunosequenced. Roughly 20 patients had matched tumor biopsies before treatment and at week 13 after nivolumab or ipilimumab alone.

V lost 0 bases to trimming and J lost 3 bases; unmatched junction nucleotides: 6. There are 16 residues in the CDR3. Germline assignment: CDR1 LNHNV and CDR2 YYDKDF (reference sequence). Study-level points and caveats: In arm A, pretreatment tumor clonality was associated with response. Rising tumor T-cell fraction and clonality meant about 30 times likelier benefit.

The receptor's source is a human donor with melanoma. The specimen comprised tumor tissue (inferred from file names), sampled from a patient given nivolumab and ipilimumab in sequence. The chain links TRBV15 to TRBJ2-3; 7 bases fit TRBD1. DNA of the CDR3: TGTGCCACCAGCAGAGATGAGGGGGCTCGGACAGATACGCAGTATTTT. The encoded protein is CATSRDEGARTDTQYF.